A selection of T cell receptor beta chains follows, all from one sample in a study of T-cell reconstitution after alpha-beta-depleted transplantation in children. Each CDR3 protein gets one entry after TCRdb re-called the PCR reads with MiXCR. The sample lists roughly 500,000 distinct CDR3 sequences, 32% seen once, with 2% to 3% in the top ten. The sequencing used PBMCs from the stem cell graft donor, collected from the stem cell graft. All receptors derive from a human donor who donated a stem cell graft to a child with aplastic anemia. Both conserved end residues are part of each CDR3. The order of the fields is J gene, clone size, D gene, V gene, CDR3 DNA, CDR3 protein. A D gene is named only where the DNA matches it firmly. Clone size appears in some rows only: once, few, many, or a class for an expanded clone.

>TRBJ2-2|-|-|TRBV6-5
TGTGCCAGCAGTTATCAGCGGTCCACCGGGGAGCTGTTTTTT
CASSYQRSTGELFF
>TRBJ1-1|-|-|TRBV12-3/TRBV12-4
TGTGCCAGCAGTTTAGTTAACAGGGCGAACACTGAAGCTTTCTTT
CASSLVNRANTEAFF
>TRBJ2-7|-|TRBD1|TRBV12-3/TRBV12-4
TGTGCCAGCAGTAACAGGGGCGACTACGAGCAGTACTTC
CASSNRGDYEQYF
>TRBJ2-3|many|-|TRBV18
TGTGCCAGCTCACCAGGGGGTGGCACAGATACGCAGTATTTT
CASSPGGGTDTQYF
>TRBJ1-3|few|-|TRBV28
TGTGCCAGCAGTTTATTAACAGGTTGGCTCGAGGACACCATATATTTT
CASSLLTGWLEDTIYF
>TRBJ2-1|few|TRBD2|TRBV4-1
TGCGCCAGCAGCCAAGAGGTCCCGGGACTAGCGGGTGCTAGCTCCTACAATGAGCAGTTCTTC
CASSQEVPGLAGASSYNEQFF
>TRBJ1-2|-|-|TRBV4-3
TGCGCCAGCAGCCAAGATCGAAAACAGGGACCCTATGGCTACACCTTC
CASSQDRKQGPYGYTF
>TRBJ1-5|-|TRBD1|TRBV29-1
TGCAGCGTTGCGGGACAGGAGGGACAGCCCCAGCATTTT
CSVAGQEGQPQHF
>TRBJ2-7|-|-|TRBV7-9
TGTGCCAGCAGCCCGGTAATGAGCTCCTACGAGCAGTACTTC
CASSPVMSSYEQYF
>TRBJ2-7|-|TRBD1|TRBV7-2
TGTGCCAGCAGCACTGGGGGACAGGGGATCTACGAGCAGTACTTC
CASSTGGQGIYEQYF
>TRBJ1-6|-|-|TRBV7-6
TGTGCCAGCAGCTTAGACGGACAGCTTAATTCACCCCTCCACTTT
CASSLDGQLNSPLHF
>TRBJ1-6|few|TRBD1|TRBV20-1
TGCAGTGCTAGAGCTGGGACAGGCTTTAGCTCCTATAATTCACCCCTCCACTTT
CSARAGTGFSSYNSPLHF
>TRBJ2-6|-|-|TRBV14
TGTGCCAGCAGCCAAGCGGGCAGGGCTGGGGCCAACGTCCTGACTTTC
CASSQAGRAGANVLTF
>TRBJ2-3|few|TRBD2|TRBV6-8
TGTGCCAGCGGCCCCGTACCCAAGACTAGCGGAGTCACAGATACGCAGTATTTT
CASGPVPKTSGVTDTQYF
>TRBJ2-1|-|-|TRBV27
TGTGCCAGCAGTGCCACAGCCTACAATGAGCAGTTCTTC
CASSATAYNEQFF
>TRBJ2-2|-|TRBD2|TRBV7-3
TGTGCCAGCAGCTCCCAATGGGGGAGGGCCGGCGGGGAGCTGTTTTTT
CASSSQWGRAGGELFF
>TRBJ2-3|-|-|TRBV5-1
TGCGCCAGCATGCGGGGACCAAGCACAGATACGCAGTATTTT
CASMRGPSTDTQYF
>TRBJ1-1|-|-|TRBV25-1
TGTGCCAGCAGTAATTCAGGGGCCAGGAACACTGAAGCTTTCTTT
CASSNSGARNTEAFF
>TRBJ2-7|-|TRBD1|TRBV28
TGTGCCAGCAGTCTAGGAGGGACAGGGTTCTCCGAGCAGTACTTC
CASSLGGTGFSEQYF
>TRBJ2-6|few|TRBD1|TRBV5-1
TGCGCCAGCGGAGACACAGGGGCTGGGGCCAACGTCCTGACTTTC
CASGDTGAGANVLTF